The sequence of this TCR beta chain was determined in a study of identical twins. This CDR3 is 18 amino acids long. The V gene end was trimmed by 4 bases and the J gene end by 6 bases; junction bases not matched to a gene: 13. MiXCR was run by TCRdb on the 5' RACE reads, yielding one entry per CDR3 protein. Of under 250,000 distinct CDR3 sequences listed, 6% to 8.5% are singletons. This clonotype was counted only a few times. Another study also made use of these data, one on yellow fever vaccine responses in identical twins.

Sequencing was carried out using CD8+ T cells sorted from blood. The receptor was derived from a woman aged 18-29 years in good health. V usage is TRBV12-3 or TRBV12-4 and J usage is TRBJ2-3, with 13 bases fitting TRBD2. DNA for the CDR3: TGTGCCAGCAGTTCTATGGGACTAGCGGGACCAGTGGGGGATACGCAGTATTTT. It specifies CASSSMGLAGPVGDTQYF.